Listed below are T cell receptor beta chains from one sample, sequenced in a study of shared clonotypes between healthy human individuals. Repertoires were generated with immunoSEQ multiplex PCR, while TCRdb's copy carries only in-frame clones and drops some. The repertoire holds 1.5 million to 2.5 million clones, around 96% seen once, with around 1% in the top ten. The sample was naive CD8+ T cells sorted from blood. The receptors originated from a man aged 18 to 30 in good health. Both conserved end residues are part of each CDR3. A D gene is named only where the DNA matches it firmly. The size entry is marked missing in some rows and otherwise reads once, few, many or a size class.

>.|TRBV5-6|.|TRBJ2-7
CASSLVGDYEQYF
TGTGCCAGCAGCTTGGTGGGGGACTACGAGCAGTACTTC
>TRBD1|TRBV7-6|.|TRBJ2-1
CASSGSTGDYNEQFF
TGTGCCAGCAGCGGTTCGACAGGGGATTACAATGAGCAGTTCTTC
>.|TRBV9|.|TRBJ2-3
CASSVGPAEPRGTDTQYF
TGTGCCAGCAGCGTAGGCCCAGCGGAACCCCGAGGGACAGATACGCAGTATTTT
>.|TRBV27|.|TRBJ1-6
CASSFSAGVRGSPLHF
TGTGCCAGCAGTTTTTCGGCAGGGGTCAGGGGATCACCCCTCCACTTT
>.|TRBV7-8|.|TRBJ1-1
CASSLGGLVEMNTEAFF
TGTGCCAGCAGCTTAGGTGGTTTGGTGGAAATGAACACTGAAGCTTTCTTT
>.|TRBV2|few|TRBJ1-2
CASSEGLSHGYTF
TGTGCCAGCAGCGAAGGATTATCTCATGGCTACACCTTC
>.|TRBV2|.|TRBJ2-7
CASSSGTGVGYEQYF
TGTGCCAGCAGTTCCGGGACCGGGGTAGGCTACGAGCAGTACTTC
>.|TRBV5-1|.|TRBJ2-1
CASSYGSSYNEQFF
TGCGCCAGCAGCTACGGGAGCTCCTACAATGAGCAGTTCTTC
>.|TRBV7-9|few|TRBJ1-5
CASSNHSKAQHF
TGTGCCAGCAGTAACCACAGTAAGGCCCAGCATTTT
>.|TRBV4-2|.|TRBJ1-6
CASSQGDPGSSYNSPLHF
TGTGCCAGCAGCCAAGGGGACCCTGGGAGCTCCTATAATTCACCCCTCCACTTT
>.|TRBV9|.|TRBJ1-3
CASSAPHEDSSGNTIYF
TGTGCCAGCAGCGCCCCTCATGAGGACAGCTCTGGAAACACCATATATTTT
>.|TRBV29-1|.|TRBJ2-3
CSVPAGRNF
TGCAGCGTCCCCGCAGGGCGTAATTTT
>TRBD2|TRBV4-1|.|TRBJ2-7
CASSPEGLVSIEQYF
TGCGCCAGCAGCCCCGAGGGACTAGTTTCCATCGAGCAGTACTTC
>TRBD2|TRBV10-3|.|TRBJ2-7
CAISEPTSGPAYEQYF
TGTGCCATCAGTGAGCCTACTAGCGGTCCTGCCTACGAGCAGTACTTC
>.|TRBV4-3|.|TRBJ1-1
CASSQGSDTWNTEAFF
TGCGCCAGCAGCCAAGGCTCTGACACTTGGAACACTGAAGCTTTCTTT
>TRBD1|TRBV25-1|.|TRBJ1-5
CASGDRGSNQPQHF
TGTGCCAGCGGGGACAGGGGTAGCAATCAGCCCCAGCATTTT
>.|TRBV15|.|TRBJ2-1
CATSRDVYPNEQFF
TGTGCCACCAGCAGAGATGTATATCCCAATGAGCAGTTCTTC
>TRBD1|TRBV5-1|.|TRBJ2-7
CASSPQTGTGVEQYF
TGCGCCAGCAGCCCTCAGACCGGGACAGGGGTCGAGCAGTACTTC
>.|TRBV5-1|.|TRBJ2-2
CASSLPQETNTGELFF
TGCGCCAGCAGTCTCCCACAGGAAACGAACACCGGGGAGCTGTTTTTT
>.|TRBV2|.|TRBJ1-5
CASEYSRDGSNQPQHF
TGTGCCAGCGAATATTCCCGGGACGGTAGCAATCAGCCCCAGCATTTT
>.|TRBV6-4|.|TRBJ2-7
CASTRGEESSSYEQYF
TGTGCCAGCACCCGGGGAGAGGAGTCGAGCTCCTACGAGCAGTACTTC
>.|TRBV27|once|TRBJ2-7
CASSLAGPSYEQYF
TGTGCCAGCAGTCTGGCGGGACCCTCCTACGAGCAGTACTTC
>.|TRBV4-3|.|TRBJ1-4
CASSQIAGGEKLFF
TGCGCCAGCAGCCAAATAGCCGGGGGCGAAAAACTGTTTTTT
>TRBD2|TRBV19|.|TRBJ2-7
CASSIIAGPYEQYF
TGTGCCAGTAGTATCATAGCGGGGCCCTACGAGCAGTACTTC
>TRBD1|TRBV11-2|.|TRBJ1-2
CASSFEGALGNGYTF
TGTGCCAGCAGCTTTGAGGGGGCTCTTGGAAATGGCTACACCTTC
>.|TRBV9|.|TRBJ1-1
CASSVGAVNTEAFF
TGTGCCAGCAGCGTCGGTGCAGTGAACACTGAAGCTTTCTTT
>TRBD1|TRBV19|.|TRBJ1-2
CASSIQAGTVNYGYTF
TGTGCCAGTAGTATCCAAGCCGGGACAGTTAACTATGGCTACACCTTC
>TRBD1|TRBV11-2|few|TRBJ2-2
CASSPGQGGNGELFF
TGTGCCAGCAGCCCCGGACAGGGTGGGAACGGGGAGCTGTTTTTT
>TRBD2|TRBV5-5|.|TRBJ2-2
CASSRGLAGTNTGELFF
TGTGCCAGCAGCCGGGGACTAGCGGGAACGAACACCGGGGAGCTGTTTTTT
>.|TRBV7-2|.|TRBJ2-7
CASSWGGLASYEQYF
TGTGCCAGCAGCTGGGGGGGCCTAGCCTCCTACGAGCAGTACTTC
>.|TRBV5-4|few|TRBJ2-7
CASSLGLTYEQYF
TGTGCCAGCAGCTTGGGGCTTACCTACGAGCAGTACTTC
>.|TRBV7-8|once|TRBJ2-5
CASSSPQSFQETQYF
TGTGCCAGCAGCTCGCCCCAGTCATTCCAAGAGACCCAGTACTTC
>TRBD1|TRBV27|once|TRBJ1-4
CASSLFWDSNEKLFF
TGTGCCAGCAGTTTATTTTGGGACAGTAATGAAAAACTGTTTTTT
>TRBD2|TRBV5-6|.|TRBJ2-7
CASRPSGGYYEQYF
TGTGCCAGCAGACCTAGCGGGGGGTACTACGAGCAGTACTTC
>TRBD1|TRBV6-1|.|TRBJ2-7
CASSETGQGWSSYEQYF
TGTGCCAGCAGTGAGACGGGACAGGGTTGGTCGTCCTACGAGCAGTACTTC
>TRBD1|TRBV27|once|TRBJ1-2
CASSSTGGNGYTF
TGTGCCAGCAGCTCGACAGGGGGTAATGGCTACACCTTC
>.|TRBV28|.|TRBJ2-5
CASSLNPSLETQYF
TGTGCCAGCAGTTTAAACCCCTCGTTAGAGACCCAGTACTTC
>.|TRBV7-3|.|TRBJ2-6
CASSPGVSGANVLTF
TGTGCCAGCAGCCCAGGGGTCTCTGGGGCCAACGTCCTGACTTTC
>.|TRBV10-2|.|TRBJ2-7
CASSESIRFKEQYF
TGCGCCAGCAGTGAGTCGATTCGGTTCAAGGAGCAGTACTTC
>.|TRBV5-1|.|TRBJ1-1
CASSFEGMTEAFF
TGCGCCAGCAGCTTTGAGGGGATGACTGAAGCTTTCTTT